The TCR beta chain under discussion was sequenced for a study of Ad26.COV2.S vaccination and SARS-CoV-2 variants (dated by TCRdb to 2020 to 2023). Broadly, across the study: Donors in the vaccine arm were drawn from COV1001, a multicentre, randomized, double-blind, placebo-controlled phase I-IIa trial testing Ad26.COV2.S in healthy adults. Ad26.COV2.S was administered intramuscularly at a dose of 5x10^10 or 1x10^11 viral particles, either as one shot or as two shots given 56 days apart. Sequencing of the TCRbeta repertoire served to evaluate the specificity and breadth of SARS-CoV-2-reactive T cell receptors following Ad26.COV2.S vaccination. A total of 32 samples were included in the TCR-sequenced set, comprising roughly 19 Ad26.COV2.S vaccine recipients, 5 placebo recipients and 8 SARS-CoV-2 convalescent individuals. Trial participants were randomized into five groups of five: low-dose or high-dose Ad26.COV2.S given once or twice, or placebo on both occasions. Investigators remained blinded to trial group allocation during experiments and outcome assessment. Broad study findings and their caveats: The study was not powered for comparison of responses between vaccine doses or regimens. Spike-specific TCR breadth was higher in Ad26.COV2.S recipients than in placebo recipients (P = 0.0014). According to the authors, total T cell responses may have been underestimated by the TCR breadth and depth analyses. Comparable non-spike TCR breadth was observed between vaccine and placebo recipients, consistent with only spike being contained in the vaccine. Substantial breadth of spike-specific CD8+ and CD4+ T cell responses was reported after vaccination.

The CDR3, cysteine through phenylalanine, is 16 amino acids long. Of all the DNA, just the CDR3 is kept, 48 bases in frame from base 1. Ends trimmed: V by 6 bases, J by 1 base; bases unmatched to a gene: 8. Taken from the germline V gene, the CDR1 and CDR2 loops are MDHEN and SYDVKM. The sample's treatment or condition label is to be understood as: 15 to 20 received Ad26.COV2.S at low or high dose, single or two shots; about 5 received placebo; per-sample allocation not given. For vaccine and placebo recipients, the sequenced repertoires came from samples collected on day 63 after the first injection. In Cohort 1b, 20 to 25 adults aged 18-55 years were enrolled at a single site in Boston, USA, between 29 July and 7 August 2020. Ad26.COV2.S was a replication-incompetent adenovirus type 26 vector expressing a prefusion-stabilized SARS-CoV-2 spike protein from the original Wuhan strain. As for this clone: Its cognate antigen has yet to be identified. No much larger clone exists at a distance of one base, and base qualities are not known.

TCRbeta CDR3 regions were sequenced with the immunoSEQ Assay. After extraction, genomic DNA underwent amplification by bias-controlled multiplex PCR, followed by high-throughput sequencing. Turning to the authors' computational methods: Collapsing and filtering of sequences were performed to quantify the absolute abundance of each unique TCRbeta CDR3 region. T cell fraction was estimated by normalization of TCRbeta template counts to usable DNA, with usable DNA being measured through amplification of reference genes present in all nucleated cells. Repertoire TCRs were annotated as SARS-CoV-2-specific when V gene, CDR3 amino acid sequence and J gene were exactly matched to a known reactive TCR set. MIRA supplied the reference SARS-CoV-2 TCR set, which was filtered for enrichment in COVID-19-positive ImmuneCODE repertoires so that public or cross-reactive TCRs were removed. Using the MIRA antigens, annotated TCRs were further analysed by specific ORF or by position within an ORF. Depth was the summed frequency of annotated unique rearrangements, while breadth was defined as annotated unique rearrangements over total unique productive rearrangements. Group comparisons of TCR breadth used two-sided Wilcoxon rank-sum tests. Imported from immuneACCESS, the table was reduced by TCRdb to in-frame sequences with V and J called. These copies leave out some clones; in studies compared against another copy, an unresolved V gene accounts for under half, and the cause of the remainder is not known. The DNA was the basis for D and trimming; V, J and clone size are from that table. The sample profile shows around 300,000 clones; 70% to 90% of them were found once. The ten largest make up over 8.5% of the sample.

This clonotype was sampled from a person aged 18-60 years who received the Ad26.COV2.S COVID-19 vaccine or a placebo. The V gene is TRBV28 and the J gene is TRBJ1-1, with 10 central nucleotides matching TRBD1. This specimen was peripheral blood, taken in a trial of Ad26.COV2.S vaccine versus placebo. The CDR3 region has the sequence CASRKTGGGGNTEAFF. The DNA is as follows: TGTGCCAGCAGAAAGACAGGGGGCGGGGGGAACACTGAAGCTTTCTTT.